This T cell receptor (beta chain) was profiled in a study of T cell changes during pregnancy in multiple sclerosis. Only in-frame clones appear in the TCRdb table, and some are missing; sequencing was by immunoSEQ multiplex PCR. The sample holds 45,000 to 60,000 clones, 92% seen once. The germline CDR1 and CDR2 sequences are MNHEY and SVGAGI. This CDR3 has 14 residues. Losses at the gene ends were 0 bases for V and 5 bases for J; bases not matched to a gene: 3. The receptor comes from a female donor with multiple sclerosis, enrolled in a pregnancy study. Material: CD4+ T cells from peripheral blood mononuclear cells, obtained in the second trimester of pregnancy. This rearrangement joins TRBV6-5 to TRBJ2-7; TRBD1 agrees at 8 bases. DNA of the CDR3: TGTGCCAGCAGTTACTCGAACAGGGGGAACGAGCAGTACTTC. The encoded protein is CASSYSNRGNEQYF.